The present entry profiles one T cell receptor beta chain with its context. No cognate antigen has been identified for it. No base qualities exist here, and no much larger clone lies one base off it. Samples from volunteer blood donors who had recovered from COVID-19 were contributed by a second Seattle source. Whole blood was collected in K2EDTA tubes by collaborating institutions according to the institutions' own protocols. For TCRbeta analysis, collaborators shipped samples in one of three forms: frozen whole blood, isolated PBMCs, or DNA extracted from either of those sample types. The data originate from a study of blood T cell repertoires in COVID-19 (dated by TCRdb to 2019 to 2021). About the investigation overall: Collaborator samples came from the United States, Italy and Spain and covered acute and convalescent phases of COVID-19. The prospective study material was composed of cDNA or gDNA derived from T cells, B-cell-depleted T cells, or PBMCs. Deeply sampled blood TCRbeta repertoires from subjects exposed to, actively infected with, or recovered from COVID-19 were included in the dataset. The repertoires were released in a freely available public database intended as a resource for research on the immune response to SARS-CoV-2. Samples came from the ongoing ImmuneRACE study (first 160 participants) plus 1,254 subjects from 6 global collaborators. A de-identified subject ID, COVID-19 status, age in years and sex were almost always included in the sample metadata. Where available, HLA class I and class II types were taken from metadata supplied by the sample provider and were not determined by assay-based typing.

Inclusive of the bounding cysteine and phenylalanine, the CDR3 is 16 residues long. Only the CDR3 DNA stays, 48 bases, in frame from base 1. At the junction V is shortened by 4 bases and J by 5 bases; bases outside the gene matches: 14. The germline V gene supplies CDR1 SGDLS and CDR2 YYNGEE. TCRbeta CDR3 regions were amplified from genomic DNA using the immunoSEQ Assay, a bias-controlled multiplex PCR. Turning to the authors' computational methods: Within the assay, amplification of reference gene primers was used to estimate how many nucleated cells each sample contained. Sequence reads were collapsed and filtered to measure the absolute abundance of every unique TCRbeta CDR3 rearrangement. For each sample, productive Simpson clonality was calculated as the square root of Simpson's diversity index across productive rearrangements. What TCRdb holds here is the immuneACCESS table cut down to in-frame rearrangements. Part of the clones is not present; checked against another copy, under half of the missing clones reflect an unresolved V gene, and the others are unexplained. That table is the source of V, J and clone size, and D and trimming were worked out from the DNA. The sample records a few hundred thousand clones, 84% of which are singletons. Of the sample, about 1.5% falls within the top ten clones.

On the study overall, not on this receptor specifically: How much clinical and demographic metadata was included differed by source and by participant, and the metadata was provided uncurated.

The chain couples TRBV9 to TRBJ2-5; TRBD1 fits 7 bases in the junction. The material sequenced was peripheral blood. The TCR originated in a woman in her thirties or forties who had recovered from COVID-19. The CDR3 amino acid sequence is: CASSLYSTGMGETQYF. The bases are TGTGCCAGCAGCTTGTATTCGACAGGGATGGGGGAGACCCAGTACTTC. Beyond the CDR3, the reference TRBV9 and TRBJ2-5 genes provide the residues; the full variable domain reads: DSGVTQTPKHLITATGQRVTLRCSPRSGDLSVYWYQQSLDQGLQFLIQYYNGEERAKGNILERFSAQQFPDLHSELNLSSLELGDSALYFCASSLYSTGMGETQYFGPGTRLLVL.